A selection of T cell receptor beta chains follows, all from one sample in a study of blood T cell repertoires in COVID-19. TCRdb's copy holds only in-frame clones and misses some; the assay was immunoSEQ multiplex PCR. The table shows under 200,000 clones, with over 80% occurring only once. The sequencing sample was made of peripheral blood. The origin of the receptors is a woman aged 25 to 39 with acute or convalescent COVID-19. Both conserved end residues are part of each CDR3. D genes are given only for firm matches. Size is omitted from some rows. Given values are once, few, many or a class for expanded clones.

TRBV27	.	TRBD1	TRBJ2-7	TGTGCCAGCAGTTCCGCCCCCCGACAGGGGGCTTGGGACGAGCAGTACTTC	CASSSAPRQGAWDEQYF
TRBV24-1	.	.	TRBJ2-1	TGTGCCACCCGGGGAGTTTACAATGAGCAGTTCTTC	CATRGVYNEQFF
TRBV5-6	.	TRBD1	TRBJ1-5	TGTGCCAGCAGCCCTACGAGAACAGGGGGATTGATCAATCAGCCCCAGCATTTT	CASSPTRTGGLINQPQHF
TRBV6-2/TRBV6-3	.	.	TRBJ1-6	TGTGCCAGCAGTTACGGGGCCTCCTTAAGATCTTCACCCCTCCACTTT	CASSYGASLRSSPLHF
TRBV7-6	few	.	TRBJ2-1	TGTGCCAGCAGTATAGACGGGGGTGAGCAGTTCTTC	CASSIDGGEQFF
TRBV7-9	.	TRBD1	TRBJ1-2	TGTGCCAGCAGCCAAGGGGGCCTGGTCTATGGCTACACCTTC	CASSQGGLVYGYTF
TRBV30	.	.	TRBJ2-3	TGTGCCTGGGTCGTCCGTAGCACAGATACGCAGTATTTT	CAWVVRSTDTQYF
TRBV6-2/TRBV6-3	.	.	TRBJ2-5	TGTGCCAGCAGTTACGGTCGGCTAGCTCAAGAGACCCAGTACTTC	CASSYGRLAQETQYF
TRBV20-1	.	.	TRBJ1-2	TGCAGTGCAATCGACAATCTCAGCTACACCTTC	CSAIDNLSYTF
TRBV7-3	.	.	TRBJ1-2	TGTGCCAGCAGCTTAACGGTGGTAAGCGAGGGGGTGATTGGTGGCTACACCTTC	CASSLTVVSEGVIGGYTF
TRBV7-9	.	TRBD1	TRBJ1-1	TGTGCCAGCAGCTTACTGACAGGGTCGGGGACTGAAGCTTTCTTT	CASSLLTGSGTEAFF
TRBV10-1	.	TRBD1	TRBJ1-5	TGCGCCAGCACCGACAGGGGTTATCAGCCCCAGCATTTT	CASTDRGYQPQHF
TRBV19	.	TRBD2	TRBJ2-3	TGTGCCAGTAGTCCGGGACTAGCGGGAGTCGCAGATACGCAGTATTTT	CASSPGLAGVADTQYF
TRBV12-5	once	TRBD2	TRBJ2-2	TGTGCTAGTGGTTTGGGGGCGGGAGGATACACCGGGGAGCTGTTTTTT	CASGLGAGGYTGELFF
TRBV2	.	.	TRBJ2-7	TGTGCCAGCAGTAACAGGTACGAGCAGTACTTC	CASSNRYEQYF
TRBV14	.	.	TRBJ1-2	TGTGCCAGCAGCCTGGGGGGACTCAGTGGCTACACCTTC	CASSLGGLSGYTF
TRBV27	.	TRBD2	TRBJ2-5	TGTGCCAGCAGTCGGACTAGCGGCCAACAAGAGACCCAGTACTTC	CASSRTSGQQETQYF
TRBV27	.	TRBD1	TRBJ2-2	TGTGCCAGCACCACCGGGACAGGAGACACCGGGGAGCTGTTTTTT	CASTTGTGDTGELFF
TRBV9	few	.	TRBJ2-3	TGTGCCAGCAGCAGGGAGGTTTTGGATACGCAGTATTTT	CASSREVLDTQYF
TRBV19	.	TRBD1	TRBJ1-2	TGTGCCAGTACCCGGGACAGGGTGGGTGGCTACACCTTC	CASTRDRVGGYTF
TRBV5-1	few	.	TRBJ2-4	TGCGCCAGCAGCTTGGTGGGAGGCGGAAACATTCAGTACTTC	CASSLVGGGNIQYF
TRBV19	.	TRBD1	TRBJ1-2	TGTGCCAGTAGCTCCACCGGGACAGGGGTCCCAGCTAACTATGGCTACACCTTC	CASSSTGTGVPANYGYTF
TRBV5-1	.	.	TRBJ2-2	TGCGCCAGCAGCTTGCCCGACAGTAGAAGGAACACCGGGGAGCTGTTTTTT	CASSLPDSRRNTGELFF
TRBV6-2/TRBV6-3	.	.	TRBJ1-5	TGTGCCAGCAGCGATGACACCTATCAGCCCCAGCATTTT	CASSDDTYQPQHF
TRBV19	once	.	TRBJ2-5	TGTGCCAGTAGCGGGGACACCGGTAAGACCCAGTACTTC	CASSGDTGKTQYF
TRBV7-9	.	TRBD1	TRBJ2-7	TGTGCCAGCAGCTCATGGGGACAGGGCCATTCATCCTACGAGCAGTACTTC	CASSSWGQGHSSYEQYF
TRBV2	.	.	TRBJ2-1	TGTGCCAGCGGCCGGGACACCTACAATGAGCAGTTCTTC	CASGRDTYNEQFF
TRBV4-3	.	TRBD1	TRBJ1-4	TGCGCCAGCAGCCAAGAAGGAACAGGGGGCAGAGAAAAACTGTTTTTT	CASSQEGTGGREKLFF
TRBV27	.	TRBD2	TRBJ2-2	TGTGCCAGCAGTTTTTGGACTAGCGGGAACACCGGGGAGCTGTTTTTT	CASSFWTSGNTGELFF
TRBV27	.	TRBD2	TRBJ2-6	TGTGCCAGCAGTTTTTTCGACCCTAGCGGGGGAATACTCTCTGGGGCCAACGTCCTGACTTTC	CASSFFDPSGGILSGANVLTF
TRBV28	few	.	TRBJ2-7	TGTGCCAGCAGTCCCCTTGACAGTTACGAGCAGTACTTC	CASSPLDSYEQYF
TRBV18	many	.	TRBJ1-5	TGTGCCAGCTCACCCGGGGGCAATCAGCCCCAGCATTTT	CASSPGGNQPQHF
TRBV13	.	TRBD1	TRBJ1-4	TGTGCCAGCAGCGGACGGACAGGGGACGGCGAAAAACTGTTTTTT	CASSGRTGDGEKLFF
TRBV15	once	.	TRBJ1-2	TGTGCCACCAGCATAGGCTTGGACTTTTCTAACTATGGCTACACCTTC	CATSIGLDFSNYGYTF
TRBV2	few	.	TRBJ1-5	TGTGCCACCCAGGAAATTGGCAATCAGCCCCAGCATTTT	CATQEIGNQPQHF
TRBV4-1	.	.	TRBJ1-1	TGCGCCAGCAGCCAAGCCCCGGGGGGGAGCACTGAAGCTTTCTTT	CASSQAPGGSTEAFF
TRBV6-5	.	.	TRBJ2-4	TGTGCCAGCAGTTACCGATGGGGGACACGAAACATTCAGTACTTC	CASSYRWGTRNIQYF
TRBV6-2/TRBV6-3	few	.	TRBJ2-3	TGTGCCAGCACCCCAGGGATGAGGGACACAGATACGCAGTATTTT	CASTPGMRDTDTQYF
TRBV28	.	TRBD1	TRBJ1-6	TGTGCCAGCAGTCTGGGGACAGGTTATAATTCACCCCTCCACTTT	CASSLGTGYNSPLHF
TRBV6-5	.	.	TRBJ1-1	TGTGCCAGCATTGCCGAAGGGGGGAACACTGAAGCTTTCTTT	CASIAEGGNTEAFF
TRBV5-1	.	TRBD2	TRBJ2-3	TGCGCCAGCAGCGTTAGCGGGGCAGCAGATACGCAGTATTTT	CASSVSGAADTQYF
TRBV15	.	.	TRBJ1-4	TGTGCCACCAGCAGAGATTTGGTGGGACTTTATGAAAAACTGTTTTTT	CATSRDLVGLYEKLFF
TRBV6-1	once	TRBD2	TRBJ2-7	TGTGCCAGCAGTGAATACGGGAATTCTGGTGGACTAGCGAGTCACGAGCAGTACTTC	CASSEYGNSGGLASHEQYF
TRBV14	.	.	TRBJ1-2	TGTGCCAGCAGCCGGGGAGGGGGAGACTATGGCTACACCTTC	CASSRGGGDYGYTF
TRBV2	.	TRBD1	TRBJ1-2	TGTGCCAGCAGTGAGGACAGGGGTGACTATGGCTACACCTTC	CASSEDRGDYGYTF
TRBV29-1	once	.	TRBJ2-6	TGCAGCGTTCTGGGCGGCGGGCCCTTGGCCAACGTCCTGACTTTC	CSVLGGGPLANVLTF
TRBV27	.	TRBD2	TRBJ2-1	TGTGCCACTACTAGCGGGCGAGGCGCCTACAATGAGCAGTTCTTC	CATTSGRGAYNEQFF
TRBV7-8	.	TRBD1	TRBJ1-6	TGTGCCAGCAGCGGATCCGGGACAGCAAATTCACCCCTCCACTTT	CASSGSGTANSPLHF
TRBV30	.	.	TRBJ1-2	TGTGCCTGGGGGCTGGTCAGGGATCGCATCTATGGCTACACCTTC	CAWGLVRDRIYGYTF
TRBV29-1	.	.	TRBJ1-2	TGCAGCGTCAACGGTGGCTATGGCTACACCTTC	CSVNGGYGYTF
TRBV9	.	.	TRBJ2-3	TGTGCCAGCAGCGTAGAGCCAACCTCTCGGGGAACCCGCACAGATACGCAGTATTTT	CASSVEPTSRGTRTDTQYF
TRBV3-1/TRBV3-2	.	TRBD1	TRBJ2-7	TGTGCCAGCAGCCAAGATTGGGCAGGGGGCTACGAGCAGTACTTC	CASSQDWAGGYEQYF
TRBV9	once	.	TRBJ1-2	TGTGCCAGCAGCGTAGCGGGGGGCGCCGACTATGGCTACACCTTC	CASSVAGGADYGYTF
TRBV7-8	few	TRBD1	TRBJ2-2	TGTGCCAGCAGCTCTCCACAGGGGTTAACATTGGGGGAGCTGTTTTTT	CASSSPQGLTLGELFF
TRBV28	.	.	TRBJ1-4	TGTGCCAGCAGTTCCGGTCCGATTCCATATTTAAGTGAAAAACTGTTTTTT	CASSSGPIPYLSEKLFF
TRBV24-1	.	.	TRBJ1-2	TGTGCCACCAGTGAGCAGGGCTATGGCTACACCTTC	CATSEQGYGYTF
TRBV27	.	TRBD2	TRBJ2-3	TGTGCCAGCAGTTTCGCGGGGGGGCCCAAAGATACGCAGTATTTT	CASSFAGGPKDTQYF